This T cell receptor beta chain stems from a study of blood T cell repertoires in COVID-19. Study-wide background: The origin of the acute and convalescent COVID-19 samples was the United States, Italy and Spain. T cells, B-cell-depleted T cells, or PBMCs supplied cDNA or gDNA.

CDR1 and CDR2 (germline): MDHEN, SYDVKM. With V trimmed by 4 bases and J by 1 base, 5 bases remained unmatched. The CDR3 spans 15 residues. Clones were read by immunoSEQ multiplex PCR, and TCRdb kept only the in-frame ones, dropping some. The sample holds around 200,000 clones, approximately 87% seen once. This receptor was identified in a man younger than 35 with active or convalescent COVID-19. The genes are TRBV28 and TRBJ2-3; 7 bases match TRBD2. What was sequenced was peripheral blood. The CDR3 DNA sequence: TGTGCCAGCAGTTCTGGAACTAGCGGCACAGATACGCAGTATTTT. Protein product: CASSSGTSGTDTQYF. The full variable domain, rest sourced from reference TRBV28 and TRBJ2-3, is DVKVTQSSRYLVKRTGEKVFLECVQDMDHENMFWYRQDPGLGLRLIYFSYDVKMKEKGDIPEGYSVSREKKERFSLILESASTNQTSMYLCASSSGTSGTDTQYFGPGTRLTVL.